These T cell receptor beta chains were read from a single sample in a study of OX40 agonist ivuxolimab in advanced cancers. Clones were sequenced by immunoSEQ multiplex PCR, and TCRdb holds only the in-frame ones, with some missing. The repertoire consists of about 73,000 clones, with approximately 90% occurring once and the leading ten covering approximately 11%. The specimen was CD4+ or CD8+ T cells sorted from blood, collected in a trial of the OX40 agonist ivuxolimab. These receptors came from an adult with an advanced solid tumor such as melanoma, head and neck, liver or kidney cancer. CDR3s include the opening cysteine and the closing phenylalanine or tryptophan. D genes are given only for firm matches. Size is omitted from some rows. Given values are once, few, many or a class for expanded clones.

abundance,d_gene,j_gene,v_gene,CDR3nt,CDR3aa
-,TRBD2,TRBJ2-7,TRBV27,TGTGCCAGCAGTTTGAGTAGGCGGGGGTACGAGCAGTACTTC,CASSLSRRGYEQYF
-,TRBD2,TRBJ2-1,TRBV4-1,TGCGCCAGCAGCGCTTTTGCGGGGGGGGCTGGTGAGCAGTTCTTC,CASSAFAGGAGEQFF
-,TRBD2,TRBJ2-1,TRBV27,TGTGCCAGCAGTCTAGCGGGAGTGAGCTCCTACAATGAGCAGTTCTTC,CASSLAGVSSYNEQFF
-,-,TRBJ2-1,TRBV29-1,TGCAGCGTTGCAGGGTGGTCCTACAATGAGCAGTTCTTC,CSVAGWSYNEQFF
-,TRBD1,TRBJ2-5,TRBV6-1,TGTGCCAGCAGTGAACCAAGGCCGTCAGGGGGCCAGACCCAGTACTTC,CASSEPRPSGGQTQYF
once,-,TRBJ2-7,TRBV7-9,TGTGCCAGCAGCGGCCAGGTGGGTTACGAGCAGTACTTC,CASSGQVGYEQYF
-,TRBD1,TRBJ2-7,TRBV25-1,TGTGCCAGCAGTGATCCCTCTGGGACAGGGATCTTC,CASSDPSGTGIF
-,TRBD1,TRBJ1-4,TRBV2,TGTGCCAGCAGGCCGCCGACAGGGCTCGATAATGAAAAACTGTTTTTT,CASRPPTGLDNEKLFF
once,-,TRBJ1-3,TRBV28,TGTGCCAGCAGTCCTATAAGAAGTCAGGGAAACACCATATATTTT,CASSPIRSQGNTIYF
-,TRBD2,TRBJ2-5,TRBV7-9,TGTGCCAGCAGCCGCACTAGCGGGAGGCCTCAAGAGACCCAGTACTTC,CASSRTSGRPQETQYF
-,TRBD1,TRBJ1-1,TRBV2,TGTGCCGTCTCTCTGGGGGAAGGGGGCGTGTGGGTGAACACTGAAGCTTTCTTT,CAVSLGEGGVWVNTEAFF
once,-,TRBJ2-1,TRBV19,TGTGCCAGTAGTGCGAGACTAGATAGTTACAATGAGCAGTTCTTC,CASSARLDSYNEQFF
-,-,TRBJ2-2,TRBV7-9,TGTGCCAGCGGCGAGCCACCTCAGGGCGGGGAGCTGTTTTTT,CASGEPPQGGELFF
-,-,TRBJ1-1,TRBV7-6,TGTGCCAGCAGCTTAGTACAGAACACTGAAGCTTTCTTT,CASSLVQNTEAFF
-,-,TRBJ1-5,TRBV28,TGTGCCAGCAGTTTCCGAGTTTGGGGACAGCCCCAGCATTTT,CASSFRVWGQPQHF
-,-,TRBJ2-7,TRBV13,TGTGCCAGCAGCTTAGAGACTACCTACGAGCAGTACTTC,CASSLETTYEQYF
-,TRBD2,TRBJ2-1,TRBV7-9,TGTGCCAGCAGCTTATATGGTCTAGCGGGAAGCGATGAGCAGTTCTTC,CASSLYGLAGSDEQFF
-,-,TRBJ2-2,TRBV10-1,TGCGCCAGCACCTTTTGCGACCGCTTGAGCGGGGAGCTGTTTTTT,CASTFCDRLSGELFF
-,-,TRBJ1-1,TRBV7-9,TGTGCCAGCAGCTTAGACGGTGGATATGCGGAAGCTTTCTTT,CASSLDGGYAEAFF
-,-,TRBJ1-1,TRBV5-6,TGTGTCAGCAGCTTGGAGGGGGATTTCACTGAAGCTTTCTTT,CVSSLEGDFTEAFF
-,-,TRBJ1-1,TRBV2,TGTGCCAGCAGTGACCCTGAAGCTTTCTTT,CASSDPEAFF
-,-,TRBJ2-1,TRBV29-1,TGCAGCGTTGAAAGGGGATATGAGCAGTTCTTC,CSVERGYEQFF
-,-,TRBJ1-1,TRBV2,TGTGCCAGCAGTGTAGGGCCCAGGGAGGCTGAAGCTTTCTTT,CASSVGPREAEAFF
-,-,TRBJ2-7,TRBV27,TGTGCCAGCAGTCCCCGCGGGCCCTACGAGCAGTACTTC,CASSPRGPYEQYF
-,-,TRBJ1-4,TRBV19,TGTGCCAGTAGGGCGGAAAAACTGTTTTTT,CASRAEKLFF
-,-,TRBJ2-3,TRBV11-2,TGTGCCAGCAGCTTAGACATTCATACGCAGTATTTT,CASSLDIHTQYF
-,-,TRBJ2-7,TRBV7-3,TGTGCCAGCAGCAAAGGACAGACCTACGAGCAGTACTTC,CASSKGQTYEQYF
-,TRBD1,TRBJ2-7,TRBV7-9,TGTGCCAGCAGCTCCGACAGGGGACACTACGAGCAGTACTTC,CASSSDRGHYEQYF
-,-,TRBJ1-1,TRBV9,TGTGCCAGCAGCGTAGGGGGACGGACTGAAGCTTTCTTT,CASSVGGRTEAFF
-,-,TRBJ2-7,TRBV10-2,TGCGCCAGCAGCCTCAGGGCCCCCTACGAGCAGTACTTC,CASSLRAPYEQYF
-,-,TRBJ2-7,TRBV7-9,TGTGCCAGCAGCTTAATAAGTGACGAGCAGTACTTC,CASSLISDEQYF
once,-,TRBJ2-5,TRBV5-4,TGTGCCAGCAGCCCCGGGACACCCTTAATTCAAGAGACCCAGTACTTC,CASSPGTPLIQETQYF
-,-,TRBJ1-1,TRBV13,TGTGCCAGCAGCTTAGGGGACCAAGTTGAAGCTTTCTTT,CASSLGDQVEAFF
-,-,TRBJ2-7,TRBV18,TGTGCCAGCTCACCACCTTGGCAGGGGCCGGGAGGCGAGCAGTACTTC,CASSPPWQGPGGEQYF
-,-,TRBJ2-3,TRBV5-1,TGCGCCAGCAGTCGGGCGCAGGGGCGAACAGATACGCAGTATTTT,CASSRAQGRTDTQYF
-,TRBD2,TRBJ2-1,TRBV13,TGTGCCAGCAGCGAGGGACTAGCGGGGTACAATGAGCAGTTCTTC,CASSEGLAGYNEQFF